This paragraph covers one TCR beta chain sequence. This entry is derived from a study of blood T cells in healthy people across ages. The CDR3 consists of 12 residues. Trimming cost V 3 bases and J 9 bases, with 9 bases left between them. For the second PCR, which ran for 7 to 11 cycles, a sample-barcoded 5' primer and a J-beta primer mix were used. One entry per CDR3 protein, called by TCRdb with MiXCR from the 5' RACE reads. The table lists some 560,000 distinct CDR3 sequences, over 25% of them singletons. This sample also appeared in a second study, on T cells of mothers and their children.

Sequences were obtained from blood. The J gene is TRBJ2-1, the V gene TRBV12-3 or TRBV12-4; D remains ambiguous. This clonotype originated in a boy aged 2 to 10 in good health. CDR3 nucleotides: TGTGCCAGCAGTTTTGGCCCACCTGAGCAGTTCTTC. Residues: CASSFGPPEQFF.